This T cell receptor beta chain was observed in a study of CD8 T cells in Susac syndrome. Whole-study findings and limits: Acknowledgment was made by the study that its TCR sequencing and HLA analysis involved a relatively small number of individuals.

Trimming shortened V by 11 bases and J by 0 bases, and 12 bases separated the two germline ends. CDR3 length: 13 residues. Germline loops: CDR1 MNHEY, CDR2 SVGEGT. An input of about 0.5 to 1 ug of RNA was subjected to reverse transcription using random hexamers. Multiplex immunoSEQ PCR targeted 54 Vbeta and 13 Jbeta TCR beta segments. MiXCR, applied by TCRdb to the immunoSEQ multiplex PCR reads, yields one record per CDR3 protein. The sample holds some 170,000 distinct CDR3 sequences, 90% to 95% seen once. CD8+ and CD4+ T cells circulating in blood were sequenced for TCR beta. Comments on this clonotype: Its antigen is unknown.

The sequencing input was CD4+ T cells from PBMCs. This chain connects TRBV6-2 or TRBV6-3 to TRBJ2-3; the D is unclear. The sequence came from a human donor in good health. The CDR3 sequence is CALRSPSTDTQYF. The CDR3 DNA follows: TGTGCCCTTCGGTCTCCTAGCACAGATACGCAGTATTTT.